The entry that follows covers one T cell receptor (beta chain) sequence. This specimen comes from a study of shared clonotypes between healthy human individuals. In the study overall: Each donor's CD8 memory used one plate, CD8 naive two, each CD4 subset three.

Naive-designated CD8 cells lacked CD45RO, were positively enriched for CCR7, and omitted terminally differentiated effector memory CD45RA+ cells. Sequenced by immunoSEQ multiplex PCR; TCRdb stores in-frame clones only, minus some. Counted here are about 2 million clones, approximately 94% occurring once; the ten biggest clones make up under 1.5%. Trimming cost V 0 bases and J 8 bases, with 15 bases left between them. This CDR3 is 15 amino acids long. Looked up from germline, CDR1 is SGHRS and CDR2 is YFSETQ. The sequenced material came from naive CD8+ T cells sorted from blood. The receptor was isolated from a man younger than 35 in good health. The chain links TRBV5-1 to TRBJ2-1; D unclear. CDR3 region: CASSLVSYLHDEQFF. The CDR3 DNA reads as TGCGCCAGCAGCTTGGTATCGTACCTCCACGATGAGCAGTTCTTC.